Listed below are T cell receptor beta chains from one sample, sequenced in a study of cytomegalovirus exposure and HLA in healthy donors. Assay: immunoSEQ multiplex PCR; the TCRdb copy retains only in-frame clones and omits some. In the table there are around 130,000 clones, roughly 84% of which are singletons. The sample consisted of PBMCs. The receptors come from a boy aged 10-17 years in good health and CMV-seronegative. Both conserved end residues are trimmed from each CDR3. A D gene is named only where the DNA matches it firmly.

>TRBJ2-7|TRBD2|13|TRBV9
ASSVEGGGSYEQY
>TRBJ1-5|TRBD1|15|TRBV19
ASSTGQGGGFNQPQH
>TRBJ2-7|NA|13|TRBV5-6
ASSFGTLLSYEQY
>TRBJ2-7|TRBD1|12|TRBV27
ASSRDRGGYEQY
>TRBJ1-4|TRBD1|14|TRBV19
ASRLTDTGGPEKLF
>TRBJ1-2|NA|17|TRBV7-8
ASSLAARGGSKANYGYT
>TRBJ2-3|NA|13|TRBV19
ASSIGIGLTDTQY
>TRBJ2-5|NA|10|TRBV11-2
ASSQGLETQY
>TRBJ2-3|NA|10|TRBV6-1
ASSEDGDTQY
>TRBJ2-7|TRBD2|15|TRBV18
ASSPTTLPSGGYEQY
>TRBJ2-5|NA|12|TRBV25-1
ASSENRDGKTQY
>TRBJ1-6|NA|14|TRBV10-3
AISANPGSYNSPLH
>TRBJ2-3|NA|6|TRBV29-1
GGDTQY
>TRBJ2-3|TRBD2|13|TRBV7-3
ASSPSGGRTDTQY
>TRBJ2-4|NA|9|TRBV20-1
SAGLSGIQY
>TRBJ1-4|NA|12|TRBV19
ASSTRRVVEKLF
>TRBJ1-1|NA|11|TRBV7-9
ASSSYRNTEAF
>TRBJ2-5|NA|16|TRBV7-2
ASRFQPIYREGGETQY
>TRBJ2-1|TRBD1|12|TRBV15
ATGDRHPANEQF
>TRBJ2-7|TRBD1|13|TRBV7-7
ASSLGTGNSYEQY
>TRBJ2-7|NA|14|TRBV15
ATSRDPSASANEQY
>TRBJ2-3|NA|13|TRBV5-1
ASSLAGSGTDTQY
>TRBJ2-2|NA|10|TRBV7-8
ASSLDSGELF
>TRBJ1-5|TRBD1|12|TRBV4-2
ASSSGQPNQPQH
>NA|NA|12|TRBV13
ASSSTWSSYEQY
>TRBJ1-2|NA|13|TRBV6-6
ASSTGRGSNYGYT
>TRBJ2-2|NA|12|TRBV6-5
ASSYLAYTGELF
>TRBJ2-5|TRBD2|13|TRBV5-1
ASSPSGGVLETQY
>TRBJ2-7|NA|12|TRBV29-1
SVGSDRSSYEQY
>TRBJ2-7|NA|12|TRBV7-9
ASTGQAGTYEQY
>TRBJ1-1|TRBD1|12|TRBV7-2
ATSQDRGNTEAF
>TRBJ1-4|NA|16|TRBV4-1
ASSQEQVLIGTNEKLF
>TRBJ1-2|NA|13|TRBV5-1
ASSLANRVVHGYT
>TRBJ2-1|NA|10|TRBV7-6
ASSSSVNEQF
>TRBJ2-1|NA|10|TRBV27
ASSPSYNEQF
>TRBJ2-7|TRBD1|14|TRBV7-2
ASSRDRGLSSYEQY
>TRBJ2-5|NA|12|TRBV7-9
ASSLEGRRETQY